These 18 T cell receptor beta chains share one sample of origin, sequenced in a study of OX40 agonist ivuxolimab in advanced cancers. This table comes from immunoSEQ multiplex PCR, and its TCRdb copy is limited to in-frame clones, with some not included. This table has tens of thousands of clones, about 91% appearing once. Specimen: CD4+ or CD8+ T cells sorted from blood, collected in a trial of the OX40 agonist ivuxolimab. These receptors originate from an adult with an advanced solid tumor such as melanoma, head and neck, liver or kidney cancer.

The chain employs TRBV19 and TRBJ2-7, with TRBD2 matching over 7 bases. J lost 2 bases, V lost 1 base, and 14 bases had no gene match. Per the germline V gene, CDR1 is LNHDA and CDR2 is SQIVND (reference sequence). The CDR3 has 18 residues. The CDR3 loop reads CASSIAPFASGDPYEQYF. The CDR3 region has the DNA TGTGCCAGTAGTATAGCCCCATTCGCTAGCGGAGATCCCTACGAGCAGTACTTC.

V and J are TRBV5-1 and TRBJ2-7, with 9 nucleotides matching TRBD1. Germline trimming cut 2 bases from V and 3 bases from J; bases unmatched to any gene: 6. CDR1 is SGHRS and CDR2 is YFSETQ in the germline V gene. The CDR3 consists of 15 residues. The CDR3 loop reads CASSFAGTGSYEQYF. CDR3 in DNA: TGCGCCAGCAGCTTCGCCGGGACAGGGAGCTACGAGCAGTACTTC.

The chain employs TRBV7-8 and TRBJ1-3; D possibly corresponds to TRBD1 (5 bases). This CDR3 comprises 15 residues. V was cut by 3 bases and J by 0 bases, with 9 bases left in between. Germline V gives CDR1 SGHVS, CDR2 FQNEAQ. In DNA, the CDR3 is TGTGCCAGCAGCTTGAGGACAAGCTCTGGAAACACCATATATTTT. It specifies CASSLRTSSGNTIYF. Full variable domain (outside the CDR3, taken from reference TRBV7-8 and TRBJ1-3): GAGVSQSPRYKVAKRGQDVALRCDPISGHVSLFWYQQALGQGPEFLTYFQNEAQLDKSGLPSDRFFAERPEGSVSTLKIQRTQQEDSAVYLCASSLRTSSGNTIYFGEGSWLTVV.

The rearrangement joins TRBV6-6 to TRBJ2-3, with D possibly being TRBD1 (6 bases). CDR1 is MNHNY and CDR2 is SVGAGI in the germline V gene (reference sequence). The CDR3 length is 15 residues. V lost 2 bases and J 1 base, leaving 10 bases between the germline ends. DNA of the CDR3: TGTGCCAGCAGTTACGATACAGGGCGCACAGATACGCAGTATTTT. It specifies CASSYDTGRTDTQYF.

In its sample, this clone was seen once. This chain's CDR3 is CASSGLASYNEQFF. The CDR3 DNA is TGTGCCAGCAGCGGACTAGCTTCCTACAATGAGCAGTTCTTC. The chain recombines TRBV9 with TRBJ2-1; TRBD2 matches 7 bases. Germline CDR1 SGDLS, CDR2 YYNGEE. The CDR3 runs to 14 residues. J gave up 1 base and V 3 bases, and 1 base lay outside the gene matches. Full variable domain (rest looked up from reference TRBV9 and TRBJ2-1): DSGVTQTPKHLITATGQRVTLRCSPRSGDLSVYWYQQSLDQGLQFLIQYYNGEERAKGNILERFSAQQFPDLHSELNLSSLELGDSALYFCASSGLASYNEQFFGPGTRLTVL.

A few counts support this clone. The chain couples TRBV9 to TRBJ2-6, with D possibly being TRBD1 (5 bases). This CDR3 has 14 amino acids. Germline CDR1 is SGDLS and CDR2 is YYNGEE. Trimming removed 3 bases from V and 2 bases from J, with 6 bases in between. The CDR3 DNA sequence: TGTGCCAGCAGCGAGGGGCCTGGGGCCAACGTCCTGACTTTC. It encodes CASSEGPGANVLTF.

This sequence joins TRBV30 and TRBJ1-2; maybe TRBD1 (5 bases). The CDR3 covers 14 residues. Germline values: CDR1 GTSNPN, CDR2 SVGIG (reference sequence). The ends were cut back, 1 base at V and 5 bases at J, with 14 bases in the middle. The CDR3 sequence is CAWSEGSIVYGYTF. The DNA for the CDR3 is TGTGCCTGGAGTGAGGGGTCGATTGTATATGGCTACACCTTC.

The chain is built from TRBV28 and TRBJ2-3; TRBD2 aligns across 7 bases. V was pared by 1 base and J by 4 bases, with 5 bases of the junction left unmatched. The CDR3 has 15 amino acids. Germline V gene data show CDR1 as MDHEN and CDR2 as SYDVKM. Here the CDR3 reads CASSLYRGGPDTQYF. The CDR3 DNA sequence: TGTGCCAGCAGTTTATATCGGGGAGGGCCAGATACGCAGTATTTT.

The rearrangement uses TRBV9 and TRBJ1-1; maybe TRBD1 (6 bases). CDR1 is SGDLS, CDR2 YYNGEE, per germline. Trimming removed 4 bases from V and 4 bases from J, with 14 bases in between. This CDR3 comprises 14 residues. In DNA form, the CDR3 reads TGTGCCAGCAGCCTTAGTAGGGGGACCACTGAAGCTTTCTTT. Its protein is CASSLSRGTTEAFF.

As to this clone: Other DNA sequences in this sample translate to the same CDR3. The chain is built from TRBV19 and TRBJ2-7; D possibly corresponds to TRBD2 (6 bases). The CDR3 spans 14 residues. The germline V gene encodes CDR1 LNHDA and CDR2 SQIVND (reference sequence). Between the trimmed V and J ends, which lost 3 bases and 3 bases, there was a span of 12 bases. The CDR3 DNA reads TGTGCCAGTAGTATTGGGCAGGGAGGCTACGAGCAGTACTTC. Translated: CASSIGQGGYEQYF.

The rearrangement joins TRBV30 to TRBJ1-3; D is uncertain. From germline, CDR1 is GTSNPN and CDR2 SVGIG (reference sequence). The CDR3 runs to 14 residues. V shed 0 bases and J shed 0 bases, with 6 bases lying between them. CDR3 coding DNA: TGTGCCTGGAGTGTGGGGATCTCTGGAAACACCATATATTTT. This gives the protein CAWSVGISGNTIYF.

V usage is TRBV27 and J usage is TRBJ2-3; 9 bases fit TRBD2. Germline CDR1 MNHEY, CDR2 SMNVEV (reference sequence). The CDR3 has 16 amino acids. J lost 2 bases, V lost 2 bases, and 5 bases had no gene match. Here the CDR3 DNA reads TGTGCCAGCAGTTTAATAGCGGGGGCTTCCACAGATACGCAGTATTTT. The encoded protein is CASSLIAGASTDTQYF.

The chain uses TRBV28 and TRBJ2-7; D remains unclear. The germline gives CDR1 MDHEN, CDR2 SYDVKM. This CDR3 is built from 10 residues. V gave up 10 bases and J gave up 3 bases, with 7 bases separating them. CDR3 sequence: CATSDYEQYF. The CDR3 DNA is TGTGCCACCTCCGACTACGAGCAGTACTTC.

This clone was seen just once. The chain uses TRBV6-1 and TRBJ1-1; 7 bases align to TRBD1. This CDR3 comprises 13 residues. Losses at the gene ends were 7 bases for V and 3 bases for J; bases not matched to a gene: 5. The germline V gene encodes CDR1 MNHNS and CDR2 SASEGT. CDR3 residues: CASIYRGYTEAFF. Written as DNA, the CDR3 is TGTGCCAGCATTTACAGGGGTTACACTGAAGCTTTCTTT.

The rearrangement joins TRBV6-5 to TRBJ2-7; D is uncertain. The V end was cut by 11 bases, the J end by 0 bases, with 8 bases between. The CDR3 totals 11 residues. In germline, CDR1 is MNHEY, CDR2 SVGAGI. CDR3 nucleotide sequence: TGTGCCTCGGGCTTCTCCTACGAGCAGTACTTC. Protein: CASGFSYEQYF.

The CDR3 DNA reads TGTGCCAGCAGCCCCCGCGGGATGAACACTGAAGCTTTCTTT. Its translation: CASSPRGMNTEAFF. This chain links TRBV7-9 with TRBJ1-1; D is unresolved. CDR1 SEHNR and CDR2 FQNEAQ come from the germline V gene (reference sequence). The CDR3 has 14 residues. V gave up 5 bases and J gave up 0 bases, with 10 bases separating them.

V is TRBV27 and J is TRBJ1-5; 9 nucleotides align to TRBD1. This CDR3 is built from 15 residues. V was clipped by 0 bases and J by 6 bases; unmatched bases: 3. Germline loops: CDR1 MNHEY, CDR2 SMNVEV (reference sequence). The CDR3, as DNA: TGTGCCAGCAGTTTATCGGCGACAGGGGGTCAGCCCCAGCATTTT. The encoded protein is CASSLSATGGQPQHF.

CDR3 sequence reads: CASSQDRVQETQYF. Written as DNA, the CDR3 is TGCGCCAGCAGCCAAGACAGGGTCCAAGAGACCCAGTACTTC. The V call is TRBV4-1, the J call TRBJ2-5; D is perhaps TRBD1 (5 bases). CDR3 size: 14 residues. V was trimmed by 0 bases and J by 1 base, leaving 6 bases between them. The germline V gene has CDR1 MGHRA and CDR2 YSYEKL.